The present T cell receptor (beta chain) was sequenced within a study of blood T cell repertoires in COVID-19. As for the study in general: PBMCs, B-cell-depleted T cells, or T cells were the source of the cDNA or gDNA that made up the material.

Sequencing used immunoSEQ multiplex PCR; TCRdb keeps in-frame clones, though not all of them. This table holds about 58,000 clones, more than 60% found once. This receptor was taken from a human donor in a cohort sampled during active COVID-19. What was sequenced was peripheral blood.

The CDR3 protein is CASSTAGGPGTQYF. As DNA, the CDR3 is TGTGCCAGCAGCACAGCGGGGGGGCCGGGTACCCAGTACTTC. The V call is TRBV7-2, the J call TRBJ2-5; 10 bases are a match to TRBD2. There are 14 residues in the CDR3. V was pared by 5 bases and J by 8 bases, with 8 bases of the junction left unmatched. Germline V gene lookup returns CDR1 SGHTA and CDR2 FQGNSA.